This T cell receptor (beta chain) was found in a study of blood T cell repertoires in COVID-19. Study context: Acute and convalescent COVID-19 specimens originated in the United States, Italy and Spain. From T cells, B-cell-depleted T cells, or PBMCs came the material, which was cDNA or gDNA.

The CDR3 loop spans 11 amino acids. The germline V and J ends were trimmed by 6 bases and 8 bases, with 10 bases remaining between them. Germline lookup yields CDR1 MNHEY and CDR2 SVGAGI. This clone was counted a single time. In the original processing: Scientists estimated how many nucleated cells there were by amplifying reference gene primers. The assay was immunoSEQ multiplex PCR, and TCRdb's table has in-frame clones only and misses some. That table is the source of V, J and clone size, and D and trimming were worked out from the DNA. The profile shows about 48,000 clones, roughly four fifths of them singletons.

The source is a man between 40 and 49 years old with acute or convalescent COVID-19. Sequences were obtained from peripheral blood. J is TRBJ1-2 and V is TRBV6-5; perhaps TRBD1 as D (6 bases). The CDR3 region is CASRQGYGYTF. The CDR3 coding sequence is TGTGCCAGCAGACAGGGTTACGGCTACACCTTC.